Listed below are T cell receptor beta chains from one sample, sequenced in a study of blood T cell repertoires in COVID-19. The method was immunoSEQ multiplex PCR; TCRdb's version includes in-frame clones alone and lacks a portion of them. Of approximately 150,000 clones listed, 65% to 85% are singletons. The specimen sequenced was PBMCs or T cells enriched from blood (not recorded which). Source of these receptors: a man aged 65 to 79 who had been exposed to COVID-19. Both conserved end residues are part of each CDR3. D genes are given only for firm matches. Some rows mark clone size as missing; the rest say once, few, many or name a class of expanded clone.

d_gene	v_gene	j_gene	abundance	CDR3nt	CDR3aa
TRBD1	TRBV28	TRBJ1-6	NA	TGTGCCAGCAGTTTAGGCGGGACAGGGAGATCACCCCTCCACTTT	CASSLGGTGRSPLHF
NA	TRBV9	TRBJ1-2	NA	TGTGCCAGCAGCCCAGCGGAGGGAAGGGAGCTTTATGGCTACACCTTC	CASSPAEGRELYGYTF
TRBD2	TRBV11-3	TRBJ2-7	NA	TGTGCCAGCAGCTTAGGTGTGGGAGGGGAGCAGTACTTC	CASSLGVGGEQYF
NA	TRBV7-9	TRBJ2-7	NA	TGTGCCAGCAGTAGGACAGTTCGGTCGAACGAGCAGTACTTC	CASSRTVRSNEQYF
NA	TRBV12-3/TRBV12-4	TRBJ1-6	NA	TGTGCCAGCAGACGAGATTCACCCCTCCACTTT	CASRRDSPLHF
NA	TRBV14	TRBJ2-7	NA	TGTGCCAGCAGCCAGTTTCCTGGGCAGGGGCAGCGGGAGCAGTACTTC	CASSQFPGQGQREQYF
NA	TRBV19	TRBJ2-2	NA	TGTGCCAGTAGTATAGATCTGAACAACCCCGGGGAGCTGTTTTTT	CASSIDLNNPGELFF
NA	TRBV7-9	TRBJ1-1	few	TGTGCCAGCAGCTTAGTCCGGGACAAGTTCGAGAGTGAAGCTTTCTTT	CASSLVRDKFESEAFF
NA	TRBV5-1	TRBJ1-2	NA	TGCGCCAGCAGCTTTTCAGGGGCTAACTATGGCTACACCTTC	CASSFSGANYGYTF
TRBD1	TRBV7-2	TRBJ2-1	NA	TGTGCCAGCACCAAAGACAGGGCCGGATACAATGAGCAGTTCTTC	CASTKDRAGYNEQFF
TRBD1	TRBV18	TRBJ2-2	NA	TGTGCCAGCTCACCGGCCCCCGGGACAGTCACCGGGGAGCTGTTTTTT	CASSPAPGTVTGELFF
TRBD2	TRBV5-6	TRBJ2-5	NA	TGTGCCAGCAGCTTTAGCGGGGGGCCGGGGGGGACCCAGTACTTC	CASSFSGGPGGTQYF
NA	TRBV28	TRBJ1-5	once	TGTGCCAGCATGAGAGGGCCCGGCAATCAGCCCCAGCATTTT	CASMRGPGNQPQHF
TRBD1	TRBV6-6	TRBJ1-3	NA	TGTGCCAGCGCACGGGGACAGGGTGCATCTGGAAACACCATATATTTT	CASARGQGASGNTIYF
TRBD2	TRBV15	TRBJ2-1	NA	TGTGCCACCAGCCAATGGCGGGGGAAGAGAGTCAATGAGCAGTTCTTC	CATSQWRGKRVNEQFF
NA	TRBV18	TRBJ2-1	NA	TGTGCCAGCTCAGGCATCCATGAGCAGTTCTTC	CASSGIHEQFF
TRBD1	TRBV10-3	TRBJ2-7	NA	TGTGCCATCAGCCCCCGGACAGGGGTAAACTACGAGCAGTACTTC	CAISPRTGVNYEQYF
TRBD1	TRBV18	TRBJ2-2	NA	TGTGCCAGCTCACAGGGACAGGCGGGCACCGGGGAGCTGTTTTTT	CASSQGQAGTGELFF
NA	TRBV27	TRBJ2-2	NA	TGTGCCAGCAGTCCCCTACTGAACACCGGGGAGCTGTTTTTT	CASSPLLNTGELFF
TRBD2	TRBV28	TRBJ2-7	NA	TGTGCCAGCAGCCTGGGACTAGCGGACTACGAGCAGTACTTC	CASSLGLADYEQYF
TRBD1	TRBV7-9	TRBJ1-1	NA	TGTGCCAGCAGCTGGACAGGGTTGGACACTGAAGCTTTCTTT	CASSWTGLDTEAFF
NA	TRBV7-2	TRBJ2-2	once	TGTGCCAGCAGCCGCGGACAGAGGACCGGGGAGCTGTTTTTT	CASSRGQRTGELFF
NA	TRBV19	TRBJ1-5	NA	TGTGCCAGTAAGGCACAGAGTCAGCCCCAGCATTTT	CASKAQSQPQHF
NA	TRBV21-1	TRBJ2-7	NA	TGTGCCAGCACCCAAAGCGGAGGACAGGGTTACGAGCAGTACTTC	CASTQSGGQGYEQYF
TRBD1	TRBV27	TRBJ1-2	NA	TGTGCCAGCAGTACCACAGGGGGAGGCAACTATGGCTACACCTTC	CASSTTGGGNYGYTF
NA	TRBV6-5	TRBJ1-5	NA	TGTGCCAGCAAGCTCGGACAGTTCAATCAGCCCCAGCATTTT	CASKLGQFNQPQHF
NA	TRBV2	TRBJ1-1	NA	TGTGCCAGCCGACTGGGTGTCAACACTGAAGCTTTCTTT	CASRLGVNTEAFF
TRBD1	TRBV18	TRBJ1-3	NA	TGTGCCAGCTCACCGACCCTCCGGACAGGGGGCCATGGCTCTGGAAACACCATATATTTT	CASSPTLRTGGHGSGNTIYF
NA	TRBV27	TRBJ2-5	NA	TGTGCCAGCAGTTTTAGCCCCCCCCCAGAGACCCAGTACTTC	CASSFSPPPETQYF
NA	TRBV3-1/TRBV3-2	TRBJ2-1	NA	TGTGCCAGCAGCCAAGAAAGCCTAGTTGATGAGCAGTTCTTC	CASSQESLVDEQFF
TRBD2	TRBV7-9	TRBJ2-1	once	TGTGCCAGCAGCCCCCGGGGGGGGCCTTACAATGAGCAGTTCTTC	CASSPRGGPYNEQFF
TRBD1	TRBV7-3	TRBJ2-6	few	TGTGCCAGCAGCTCGCCCGGGGACAGCAGCTCTGGGGCCAACGTCCTGACTTTC	CASSSPGDSSSGANVLTF
NA	TRBV28	TRBJ1-2	NA	TGTGCCAGCAGTTCAGCAGGAACCGTCTATGGCTACACCTTC	CASSSAGTVYGYTF
NA	TRBV2	TRBJ1-1	NA	TGTGCCAGCAGGATCAGGGGCACTGAAGCTTTCTTT	CASRIRGTEAFF
NA	TRBV19	TRBJ2-3	NA	TGTGCCAGTAGTTCGGTTGGCAGGGGTATTTCCACAGATACGCAGTATTTT	CASSSVGRGISTDTQYF
NA	TRBV3-1/TRBV3-2	TRBJ1-1	NA	TGTGCCAGCAGCCACGGCGGGGGGGGAACACCAAACACTGAAGCTTTCTTT	CASSHGGGGTPNTEAFF
NA	TRBV7-9	TRBJ2-2	NA	TGTGCCAGCAGCCCTCAGGTCACCGGGGAGCTGTTTTTT	CASSPQVTGELFF
NA	TRBV2	TRBJ1-5	NA	TGTGCCAGCAGTACAGAGAATAATCAGCCCCAGCATTTT	CASSTENNQPQHF